Listed below are T cell receptor beta chains from one sample, sequenced in a study of blood T cell repertoires in COVID-19. Clones were read by immunoSEQ multiplex PCR, and TCRdb kept only the in-frame ones, dropping some. The data show around 480,000 clones, about 85% seen once. The specimen sequenced was PBMCs or T cells enriched from blood (not recorded which). The source of these receptors is a woman aged 18-29 years who had recovered from COVID-19. Each CDR3 is given without its conserved first and last residue. Fields, in order: CDR3 protein, V gene, clone size, CDR3 length, J gene. Expanded clones are given a class, and other clones once, few, many or no size at all.

CDR3aa: ASSPLNWYSNQPQH
v_gene: TRBV28
abundance: -
len: 14
j_gene: TRBJ1-5

CDR3aa: ASSQDQGSPLH
v_gene: TRBV4-1
abundance: -
len: 11
j_gene: TRBJ1-6

CDR3aa: ASSAGTVHGYT
v_gene: TRBV27
abundance: -
len: 11
j_gene: TRBJ1-2

CDR3aa: ASSIVEENGQPQH
v_gene: TRBV19
abundance: -
len: 13
j_gene: TRBJ1-5

CDR3aa: ASSPHLRDRGNYGYT
v_gene: TRBV5-4
abundance: -
len: 15
j_gene: TRBJ1-2

CDR3aa: ASTLGQGREYYGYT
v_gene: TRBV19
abundance: -
len: 14
j_gene: TRBJ1-2

CDR3aa: ASSLQGEGEQY
v_gene: TRBV16
abundance: -
len: 11
j_gene: TRBJ2-7

CDR3aa: ASSLEGGGNQPQH
v_gene: TRBV5-1
abundance: once
len: 13
j_gene: TRBJ1-5

CDR3aa: IAGGMGIGAF
v_gene: TRBV29-1
abundance: -
len: 10
j_gene: TRBJ1-1

CDR3aa: ASSLSLLTEAF
v_gene: TRBV5-6
abundance: -
len: 11
j_gene: TRBJ1-1

CDR3aa: ASSLGYRGISGYT
v_gene: TRBV5-6
abundance: -
len: 13
j_gene: TRBJ1-2

CDR3aa: ASKVYDRATTGELF
v_gene: TRBV19
abundance: -
len: 14
j_gene: TRBJ2-2

CDR3aa: ASRLTSGGYEQY
v_gene: TRBV2
abundance: -
len: 12
j_gene: TRBJ2-7

CDR3aa: ASSSSQEGSQPQH
v_gene: TRBV19
abundance: -
len: 13
j_gene: TRBJ1-5

CDR3aa: ASKRPINSPLH
v_gene: TRBV12-3/TRBV12-4
abundance: many
len: 11
j_gene: TRBJ1-6

CDR3aa: ASSLFDRGIQY
v_gene: TRBV12-3/TRBV12-4
abundance: -
len: 11
j_gene: TRBJ2-4

CDR3aa: ASRRGFGSPLH
v_gene: TRBV28
abundance: few
len: 11
j_gene: TRBJ1-6

CDR3aa: ASSVDPGGVSPLH
v_gene: TRBV9
abundance: -
len: 13
j_gene: TRBJ1-6

CDR3aa: ASRSTGGVGNTIY
v_gene: TRBV7-2
abundance: -
len: 13
j_gene: TRBJ1-3

CDR3aa: AWSGGPNTGELF
v_gene: TRBV30
abundance: -
len: 12
j_gene: TRBJ2-2

CDR3aa: ASSQRSLGGGYTEAF
v_gene: TRBV3-1/TRBV3-2
abundance: once
len: 15
j_gene: TRBJ1-1

CDR3aa: ASSLLGNQPQH
v_gene: TRBV5-1
abundance: -
len: 11
j_gene: TRBJ1-5

CDR3aa: ASSPGTHVKDEQF
v_gene: TRBV7-6
abundance: -
len: 13
j_gene: TRBJ2-1

CDR3aa: ASSPYDRGWFSYEQY
v_gene: TRBV3-1/TRBV3-2
abundance: -
len: 15
j_gene: TRBJ2-7

CDR3aa: ASSPLGTSGADEQF
v_gene: TRBV3-1/TRBV3-2
abundance: -
len: 14
j_gene: TRBJ2-1

CDR3aa: ASSQGELRFVGDTQY
v_gene: TRBV4-1
abundance: -
len: 15
j_gene: TRBJ2-3

CDR3aa: ASSPPGQPYSNQPQH
v_gene: TRBV4-1
abundance: -
len: 15
j_gene: TRBJ1-5

CDR3aa: SAIGQNNQPQH
v_gene: TRBV29-1
abundance: few
len: 11
j_gene: TRBJ1-5

CDR3aa: ASSVGRDGNTIY
v_gene: TRBV9
abundance: once
len: 12
j_gene: TRBJ1-3

CDR3aa: ASGFWTGNEGYNSPLH
v_gene: TRBV12-5
abundance: -
len: 16
j_gene: TRBJ1-6

CDR3aa: ASSQTGGDSPLH
v_gene: TRBV5-1
abundance: once
len: 12
j_gene: TRBJ1-6

CDR3aa: ASNGGRYGYT
v_gene: TRBV6-5
abundance: -
len: 10
j_gene: TRBJ1-2